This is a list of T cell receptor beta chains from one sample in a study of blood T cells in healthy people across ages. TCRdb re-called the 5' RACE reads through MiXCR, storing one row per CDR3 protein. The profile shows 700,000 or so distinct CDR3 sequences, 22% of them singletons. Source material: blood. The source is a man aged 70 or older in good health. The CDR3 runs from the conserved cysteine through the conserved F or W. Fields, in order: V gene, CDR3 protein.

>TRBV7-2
CANTGRGDYGYTF
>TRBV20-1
CSARDFHGGLQETQYF
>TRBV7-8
CASSLVAGGIDTQYF
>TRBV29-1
CSAYYRTGTDTQYF
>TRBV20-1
CSARGSTSEPTDTQYF
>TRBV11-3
CASSLSRGQGEKLFF
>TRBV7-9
CASSLAGSRDRQFF
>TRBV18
CASSPNRDRTEAFF
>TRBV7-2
CATLPPSGNTIYF
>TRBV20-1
CSASPAGLTDTQYF
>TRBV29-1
CSVGDHYNEQFF
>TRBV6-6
CASSSRMGEDQPQHF
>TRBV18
CASSLRGTYEQYF
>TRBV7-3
CASSSRGALAGDLSYNEQFF
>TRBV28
CASSRFRGAPSNYGYTF
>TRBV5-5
CASSHLAGVYNEQFF
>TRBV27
CASSLSRRQNYGYTF
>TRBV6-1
CASSVQSGTGVLNEQFF
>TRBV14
CASSQDPARGYNSPLHF
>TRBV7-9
CASSLGLAAYTDTQYF
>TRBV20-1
CSARVLAGVETQYF
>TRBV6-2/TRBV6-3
CASSPKEKLFF
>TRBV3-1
CASSRQGPQFF
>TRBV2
CATGDREARETQYF
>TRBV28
CASSFGQIPPPQYF
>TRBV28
CASSLTDPNGYTF
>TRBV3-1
CASSQLRHGYTF
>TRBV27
CASSSFQGRYEQYF
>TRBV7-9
CASSLTGTSPNNEQFF
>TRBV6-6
CASSRQGAINEKLFF
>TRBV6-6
CASSYPGGLNTEAFF
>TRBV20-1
CSASPPGQESQYF
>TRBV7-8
CASSLGWNTIDEQFF
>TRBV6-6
CASSYGDSYNEQFF
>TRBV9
CASSVGTGFNNEQFF
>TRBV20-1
CSALKSGNSQPQHF
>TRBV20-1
CSAARTDWYQETQYF
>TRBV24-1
CATSESTGAGNTIYF
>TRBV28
CASSGARAGSYNEQFF
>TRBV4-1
CASPRETSTDTQYF
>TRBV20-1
CSARDLQGPYYGYTF
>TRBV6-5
CASSPSGMQQETQYF
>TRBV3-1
CASSQRSSGRRWRSHNEQFF
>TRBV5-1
CASSLEGGRNTEAFF
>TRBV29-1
CSVAKSLVPYNEQFF